These T cell receptor beta chains were read from a single sample in a study of T cell responses to AZD1222 COVID-19 vaccine. Measured with immunoSEQ multiplex PCR; TCRdb has only the in-frame clones, and not every one. Of about 120,000 clones listed, approximately 88% were seen once; the top ten hold less than 30%. The source was peripheral blood, collected on day 0 of AZD1222 vaccination. These receptors were collected from an adult in good health. CDR3s include the opening cysteine and the closing phenylalanine or tryptophan. Each record gives: D gene, V gene, clone size, J gene, CDR3 DNA, CDR3 protein. D genes are given only for firm matches. Clone sizes are given selectively: once, few, many, or a class where the clone is expanded.

TRBD1	TRBV19	.	TRBJ1-1	TGTGCCAGTAGCCCAGGGACAGGGGTCACTGAAGCTTTCTTT	CASSPGTGVTEAFF
.	TRBV2	.	TRBJ1-3	TGTGCCAGCAGTGAGCAATCAGGTTCTGGAAACACCATATATTTT	CASSEQSGSGNTIYF
.	TRBV18	.	TRBJ1-1	TGTGCCAGCTCCCGTGAAGAGGAGAACACTGAAGCTTTCTTT	CASSREEENTEAFF
.	TRBV2	.	TRBJ1-2	TGTGCCAGCAGTGAAACGAGGGTGAACTCCTATGGCTACACCTTC	CASSETRVNSYGYTF
.	TRBV27	.	TRBJ1-2	TGTGCCAGCAGTTCTCCAGGTGCTGATGGCTACACCTTC	CASSSPGADGYTF
TRBD1	TRBV7-2	.	TRBJ1-1	TGTGCCAGCAGCTTAAACCAGGGGGCGCGCACTGAAGCTTTCTTT	CASSLNQGARTEAFF
.	TRBV18	.	TRBJ1-4	TGTGCCAGCTCACCCGCAACTAATGAAAAACTGTTTTTT	CASSPATNEKLFF
TRBD1	TRBV5-1	.	TRBJ1-4	TGCGCCAGCAGCTTTACCGGGACAGCTAATGAAAAACTGTTTTTT	CASSFTGTANEKLFF
.	TRBV7-9	.	TRBJ1-6	TGTGCCAGCAGCTACGATGGGGCCAGGATCGATTCACCCCTCCACTTT	CASSYDGARIDSPLHF
.	TRBV15	.	TRBJ2-7	TGTGCCACCAGCCGGACGGTCTCCTACGAGCAGTACTTC	CATSRTVSYEQYF
TRBD1	TRBV11-2	.	TRBJ1-1	TGTGCCAGCAGGACACAGGGGGGGGCCACTGAAGCTTTCTTT	CASRTQGGATEAFF
TRBD1	TRBV7-3	once	TRBJ2-4	TGTGCCACCAGGGGGTGGGGGCTTTTATCGTTGGGCAAAAACATTCAGTACTTC	CATRGWGLLSLGKNIQYF
TRBD1	TRBV7-2	once	TRBJ1-2	TGTGCCAGCAGCTTAACCGGGACAGGTTTTTCCGGCTACACCTTC	CASSLTGTGFSGYTF
TRBD1	TRBV9	.	TRBJ2-7	TGTGCCAGCAGTAGAGGGACAGGGGCAGGGCAGTACTTC	CASSRGTGAGQYF
TRBD1	TRBV5-6	few	TRBJ1-2	TGTGCCAGCAGCCAGAGGGGGCCAGCTAACTATGGCTACACCTTC	CASSQRGPANYGYTF
TRBD1	TRBV6-5	.	TRBJ2-5	TGTGCCAGCAACCCGGACAGGGGGCAAGAGACCCAGTACTTC	CASNPDRGQETQYF
.	TRBV19	.	TRBJ1-6	TGTGCCAGTAGTATAGGAGGGGTTAATTCACCCCTCCACTTT	CASSIGGVNSPLHF
TRBD2	TRBV5-1	.	TRBJ2-7	TGCGCCAGCAGCTTGGCCGAGCGGGACCCCTACGAGCAGTACTTC	CASSLAERDPYEQYF
TRBD2	TRBV11-1	.	TRBJ2-1	TGTGCCAGCAGCTTAGCGGCGAGCGGGAGAAGGCAGGAGCAGTTCTTC	CASSLAASGRRQEQFF
.	TRBV12-3/TRBV12-4	.	TRBJ1-2	TGTGCCAGCAGCTGGGACGGGTCTGGCGGCTACACCTTC	CASSWDGSGGYTF
.	TRBV3-1/TRBV3-2	once	TRBJ1-1	TGTGCCAGCAGCCAAGGCGGGTCGGGCCAGAACACTGAAGCTTTCTTT	CASSQGGSGQNTEAFF
TRBD1	TRBV10-3	.	TRBJ1-6	TGTGCCATCAGTGGGACAGGGGGTAATTCACCCCTCCACTTT	CAISGTGGNSPLHF
TRBD1	TRBV5-1	once	TRBJ1-1	TGCGCCAGCAGCTACTTGGCCCAGGGGGACACTGAAGCTTTCTTT	CASSYLAQGDTEAFF
.	TRBV9	.	TRBJ1-1	TGTGCCAGCAGCCCCCAATTGGGAAACACTGAAGCTTTCTTT	CASSPQLGNTEAFF
.	TRBV7-2	.	TRBJ2-3	TGTGCCAGCAGCTTAGACAGAAGCACAGATACGCAGTATTTT	CASSLDRSTDTQYF
TRBD1	TRBV2	.	TRBJ1-2	TGTGCCAGCAGTGAAATCCGGGACAGGGTCAATGGCTACACCTTC	CASSEIRDRVNGYTF
.	TRBV12-3/TRBV12-4	.	TRBJ1-2	TGTGCCAGCAGCTGGGGCGCGGGCTATGGCTACACCTTC	CASSWGAGYGYTF
TRBD1	TRBV18	.	TRBJ1-5	TGTGCCAGCTCACCAACAGGGACAGGAGAACAGCCCCAGCATTTT	CASSPTGTGEQPQHF
TRBD2	TRBV5-1	.	TRBJ2-1	TGCGCCAGCAGCCGCCGAATGACTAGCAACGATGAGCAGTTCTTC	CASSRRMTSNDEQFF
.	TRBV12-3/TRBV12-4	.	TRBJ2-3	TGTGCCAGCAAAAGAGTCACAGATACGCAGTATTTT	CASKRVTDTQYF
TRBD1	TRBV6-1	.	TRBJ2-4	TGTGCCAGCAGTGAAATGATGGGACAGGGAAGAAACATTCAGTACTTC	CASSEMMGQGRNIQYF
.	TRBV3-1/TRBV3-2	once	TRBJ1-5	TGTGCCAGCAGCCAGAGCGGCCAGGGAGGACAGCCCCAGCATTTT	CASSQSGQGGQPQHF
.	TRBV19	.	TRBJ2-1	TGTGCCAGTAGCTCGCTTCCTCTAGCGACCTCTTGGAATGAGCAGTTCTTC	CASSSLPLATSWNEQFF
TRBD2	TRBV6-6	once	TRBJ2-1	TGTGCCAGCAGTCCTTCCGGGACGCGACTAGCGGGAGCCCATGAGCAGTTCTTC	CASSPSGTRLAGAHEQFF
.	TRBV2	.	TRBJ1-1	TGTGCCAGCAGCGGACAGACCACTGAAGCTTTCTTT	CASSGQTTEAFF
.	TRBV6-5	.	TRBJ1-4	TGTGCCAGCAGTTACGACAGCCTTGCAACTAATGAAAAACTGTTTTTT	CASSYDSLATNEKLFF
TRBD2	TRBV11-3	.	TRBJ2-2	TGTGCCAGCAGCTTAGAGTCTAGCGGGAGATCCGGGGAGCTGTTTTTT	CASSLESSGRSGELFF
TRBD1	TRBV12-5	.	TRBJ1-6	TGTGCTAGTCAGGGGGGATTTGGGTCACCCCTCTACTTT	CASQGGFGSPLYF
.	TRBV7-9	.	TRBJ1-1	TGTGCCAGCCTTCTGGGGAACACTGAAGCTTTCTTT	CASLLGNTEAFF
TRBD2	TRBV19	.	TRBJ2-1	TGTGCCAGTAGGATTCTGGGACTAGCGGGAGACAATGAGCAGTTCTTC	CASRILGLAGDNEQFF
TRBD2	TRBV7-8	.	TRBJ2-1	TGTGCCAGCAGGGGCGGGGGGAGCTCCTACAATGAGCAGTTCTTC	CASRGGGSSYNEQFF
TRBD1	TRBV30	.	TRBJ1-1	TGTGCCTCCGTCAAACCGGGACAGCTAAATTCTAACACTGAAGCTTTCTTT	CASVKPGQLNSNTEAFF
.	TRBV19	.	TRBJ1-2	TGTGCCAGTAGTATAGACAGGGGTACGGATGGCTACACCTTC	CASSIDRGTDGYTF
.	TRBV27	once	TRBJ1-1	TGTGCCAGCAGATCTCCGAACACTGAAGCTTTCTTT	CASRSPNTEAFF
TRBD2	TRBV28	.	TRBJ2-1	TGTGCCAGCAGTTTATTCGGGGGAGGGGTCTATGAGCAGTTCTTC	CASSLFGGGVYEQFF
TRBD2	TRBV3-1/TRBV3-2	.	TRBJ2-2	TGTGCCAGCAGCCACGTGATTAGCGGGGCGGCCGGGGAGCTGTTTTTT	CASSHVISGAAGELFF
.	TRBV20-1	.	TRBJ1-3	TGCAGTGCCCGATCTGGAAACACCATATATTTT	CSARSGNTIYF
.	TRBV7-6	.	TRBJ2-1	TGTGCCAGCAGCTTAGATGGGGGTGACTACAATGAGCAGTTCTTC	CASSLDGGDYNEQFF
TRBD1	TRBV29-1	once	TRBJ2-7	TGCAGCGCTGGGACAGGATCCTACGAGCAGTACTTC	CSAGTGSYEQYF
TRBD1	TRBV7-3	.	TRBJ1-2	TGTGCCAGCAGCCCCGGCATGACAGGGGAGGGCTACACCTTC	CASSPGMTGEGYTF
.	TRBV2	few	TRBJ2-2	TGTGCCAGCCGGGGCAGGGCCCAAAACACCGGGGAGCTGTTTTTT	CASRGRAQNTGELFF
.	TRBV7-3	.	TRBJ1-1	TGTGCCAGCAGCTTAACAGGGGGGCAGACCACTGAAGCTTTCTTT	CASSLTGGQTTEAFF
.	TRBV19	.	TRBJ2-2	TGTGCCAGTAGTCTTCCTACGGGGACAAAGGCCGGGGAGCTGTTTTTT	CASSLPTGTKAGELFF
.	TRBV5-5	.	TRBJ2-5	TGTGCCAGCAGCTTTCCTTCTCTCAGGGAAAGGCAGGTAGAGACCCAGTACTTC	CASSFPSLRERQVETQYF
TRBD2	TRBV7-6	.	TRBJ2-7	TGTGCCAGCAGCTCCCCACTAGCGGGGAGCTACGAGCAGTACTTC	CASSSPLAGSYEQYF
.	TRBV29-1	.	TRBJ1-1	TGCAGCGTTGGACAGCCCGAAGCTTTCTTT	CSVGQPEAFF
.	TRBV9	.	TRBJ2-1	TGTGCCAGCAGTCATCAGGCGCCTAAGGGACAAACTAGCTACAATGAGCAGTTCTTC	CASSHQAPKGQTSYNEQFF
TRBD1	TRBV19	.	TRBJ1-1	TGTGCCAGTAGGACAGGGGTCACTGAAGCTTTCTTT	CASRTGVTEAFF
.	TRBV7-9	.	TRBJ2-1	TGTGCCAGCAGCTTAATGAATGAGCAGTTCTTC	CASSLMNEQFF
.	TRBV9	.	TRBJ2-7	TGTGCCAGCAGCCCCCTTGGGGACCGCTCCTACGAGCAGTACTTC	CASSPLGDRSYEQYF